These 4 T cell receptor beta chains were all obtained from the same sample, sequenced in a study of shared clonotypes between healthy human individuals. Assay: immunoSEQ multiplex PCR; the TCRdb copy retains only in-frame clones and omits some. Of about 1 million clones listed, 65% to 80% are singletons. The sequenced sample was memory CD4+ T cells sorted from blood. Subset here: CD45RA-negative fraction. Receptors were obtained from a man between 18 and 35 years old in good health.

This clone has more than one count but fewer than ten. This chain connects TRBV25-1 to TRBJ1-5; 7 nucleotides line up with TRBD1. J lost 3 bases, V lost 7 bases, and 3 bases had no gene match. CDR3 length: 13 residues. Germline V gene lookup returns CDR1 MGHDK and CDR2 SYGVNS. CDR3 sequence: CASKGTDNQPQHF. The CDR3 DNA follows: TGTGCCAGCAAGGGGACAGACAATCAGCCCCAGCATTTT.

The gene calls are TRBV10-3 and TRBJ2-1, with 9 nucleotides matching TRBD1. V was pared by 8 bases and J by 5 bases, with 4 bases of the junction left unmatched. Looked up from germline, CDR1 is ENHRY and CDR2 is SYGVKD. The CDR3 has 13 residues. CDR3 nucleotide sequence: TGTGCCATCGGAAGGGACAGGGACAATGAGCAGTTCTTC. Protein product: CAIGRDRDNEQFF.

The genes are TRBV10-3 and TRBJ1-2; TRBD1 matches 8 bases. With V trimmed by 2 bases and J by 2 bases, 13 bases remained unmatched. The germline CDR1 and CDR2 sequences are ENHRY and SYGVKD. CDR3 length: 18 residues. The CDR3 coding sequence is TGTGCCATCAGTGAGAGTCGGCCAGGGGGCGGCATCAACTATGGCTACACCTTC. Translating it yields CAISESRPGGGINYGYTF.

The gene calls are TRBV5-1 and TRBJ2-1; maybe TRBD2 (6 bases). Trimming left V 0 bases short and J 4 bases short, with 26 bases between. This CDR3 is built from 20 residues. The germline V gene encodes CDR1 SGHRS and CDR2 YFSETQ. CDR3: CASSLDGLSVRLAYYNEQFF. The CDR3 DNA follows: TGCGCCAGCAGCTTGGACGGGTTGTCGGTTCGGCTAGCGTATTACAATGAGCAGTTCTTC.